This T cell receptor (beta chain) appears in the sequencing data of a study of shared clonotypes between healthy human individuals. Whole-study context: The cohort comprised a couple of women and a few men. Their ages spanned 18 to 49 years.

Each donor was a Caucasian adult residing in Nashville, Tennessee. The CDR3 has 11 amino acids. Between the trimmed V and J ends, which lost 3 bases and 5 bases, there was a span of 4 bases. The data were produced by immunoSEQ multiplex PCR, yet TCRdb's version contains in-frame clones alone and is incomplete. Among a few million clones listed, 85% to 95% were seen once. The receptor comes from a man between 18 and 35 years old in good health. Some clones in this sample may be carry-over from other donors' samples. Sequenced: naive CD4+ T cells from PBMCs. The subset was: CD45RA+ positively selected. V usage is TRBV23-1 and J usage is TRBJ1-2; D unresolved. TRBV23-1 is an open reading frame, and its role is uncertain. The CDR3 nucleotides read TGCGCCAGCAGTCAGGATTATGGCTACACCTTC. This gives the protein CASSQDYGYTF.